This T cell receptor beta chain was obtained from a study of T cells after yellow fever vaccination (dated by TCRdb to about 2019). About the full investigation: Libraries from fractions with low cell numbers were prepared with the SMART-Seq v4 Ultra Low Input RNA kit. To track T-cell clones before and after primary and booster YFV17D yellow fever vaccination, bulk TCR alpha and beta repertoires were sequenced longitudinally. Two healthy male donors, one aged 18 to 30 and one aged 30 to 40 years, made up the cohort. Bulk PBMC replicates and cell subsets were isolated from blood drawn at multiple timepoints before and after both primary and secondary immunization.

Findings and caveats that apply to the study as a whole: A small share of clonotypes was detected in both CD4 and CD8 compartments, with the overlap likely arising from convergent recombination. Computational filtering was needed because FACS-sorted repertoires could contain abundant contaminating clonotypes from the bulk population. Most clones expanded after primary vaccination (around 96% of CD4 and around 88% of CD8) were re-detected after the booster, suggesting that broad memory maintenance occurred. Compared with the primary T-cell response, the secondary T-cell response was faster but weaker, reaching its peak on day 5 rather than on day 15. Only two donors were included in the study, so the extent to which the findings can be generalized is limited.

At least ten counts were recorded for this clonotype. Its cognate antigen has yet to be identified. The sample holds no much larger clone one base away, and base qualities are not on file. The CDR3 runs 17 residues from the cysteine to the phenylalanine. Only CDR3 DNA remains: 51 bases, in frame from the first base. Trimming costs V 1 base and J 3 bases, and their ends lie 15 bases apart. Per the germline V gene, SGHVS is the CDR1 and FQNEAQ is the CDR2. Sequencing was carried out with an Illumina NovaSeq 6000. TCR cDNA was synthesized by 5'RACE template switching, which introduced a universal primer site and unique molecular identifiers. Priming for cDNA synthesis came from both the TCR alpha and TCR beta constant segments. Libraries were amplified in two PCR steps, with sample barcodes and sequencing adapters added in the second step. Sequencing of the libraries was done on either Illumina HiSeq 2500 (2x100 bp) or NovaSeq (2x150 bp). On the authors' methods: Demultiplexing of reads and collapsing into UMI consensus sequences were performed with MIGEC, and V(D)J alignment was carried out with MiXCR. Vaccine-responding clonotypes were defined with edgeR using replicate PBMC samples, requiring FDR below 0.01 and a log2 fold change above 5 up to day 15. Bulk clonotypes were assigned CD4 or CD8 identity according to which sequenced CD4 or CD8 repertoire held them at higher abundance. Clones were called with MiXCR by TCRdb after fastp trimmed the public reads at Q25, and only in-frame beta chains were retained. Under each unique CDR3 protein, matching rows form one entry showing the most common genes and DNA. The authors' filters were not applied to this entry. Recorded for this sample are fewer than 450,000 distinct CDR3 sequences; 3.5% to 4.5% of them occurred a single time. The top ten constitute 20% to 30% of the sample.

Read against the paper, the sample's treatment or condition label means: live attenuated yellow fever vaccine strain. Two biological replicates of bulk PBMCs were collected at each blood-draw timepoint. PBMCs were isolated from peripheral blood using a standard Ficoll-Paque protocol. TriZol was used to extract RNA from bulk PBMCs, from CD4 and CD8 fractions, and from dextramer-positive and dextramer-negative fractions. Specimen: PBMCs, collected 5 days after the yellow fever booster vaccination. The V and J genes are TRBV7-8 and TRBJ1-4, with TRBD1 as a weak D call on 6 bases. This sequence was found in a man aged 18 to 29 who received the YFV17D yellow fever vaccine. The CDR3 here reads CASSLVPGQGSNEKLFF. The DNA sequence is given as TGTGCCAGCAGCTTAGTGCCGGGGCAGGGGTCTAATGAAAAACTGTTTTTT.